Listed here are 20 T cell receptor beta chains from one sample, sequenced in a study of blood T cell repertoires in COVID-19. Assay used: immunoSEQ multiplex PCR; TCRdb lists only in-frame clones, some missing. The sample contains roughly 280,000 clones, about 85% of which appear only once. The sample comprised peripheral blood. The receptors were sampled from a man between 18 and 29 years old with active or convalescent COVID-19.

The chain combines TRBV28 with TRBJ1-5; weak D call: TRBD1 (6 bases). The CDR3 length is 14 residues. Germline V lookup: CDR1 MDHEN, CDR2 SYDVKM. V was shortened by 6 bases and J by 11 bases, with 20 bases between the two germline ends. Written as DNA, the CDR3 is TGTGCCAGCAGCGCAGGGGCGCCGGGGATGACCCAGCATTTT. Protein product: CASSAGAPGMTQHF.

This clone was counted a single time. This sequence joins TRBV19 and TRBJ2-1; D possibly corresponds to TRBD1 (6 bases). V lost 5 bases, J lost 3 bases, and 14 bases lay in between. The CDR3 is 15 residues long. Per germline, CDR1 LNHDA and CDR2 SQIVND (reference sequence). The chain's CDR3 is CASSQGSQYYNEQFF. Written as DNA, the CDR3 is TGTGCCAGTAGTCAGGGGAGTCAGTACTACAATGAGCAGTTCTTC.

This sequence joins TRBV3-1 (or the pseudogene TRBV3-2) and TRBJ1-3; D is uncertain. Germline loops: CDR1 LGHDT, CDR2 YNNKEL (reference sequence). The CDR3 extends over 14 amino acids. Trimming took off 4 bases at V and 1 base at J, with 8 bases between the two ends. This CDR3 is CASSPQASGNTIYF. The CDR3 DNA sequence: TGTGCCAGCAGCCCGCAGGCGTCTGGAAACACCATATATTTT.

This chain links TRBV27 with TRBJ1-5, with 7 bases identical to TRBD1. J gave up 0 bases and V 4 bases, and 0 bases lay outside the gene matches. There are 14 residues in the CDR3. Germline V gene lookup returns CDR1 MNHEY and CDR2 SMNVEV (reference sequence). The CDR3 DNA reads as TGTGCCAGCAGTTCAGGGGGTAGCAATCAGCCCCAGCATTTT. It translates to CASSSGGSNQPQHF.

The rearrangement joins TRBV20-1 to TRBJ2-1, with D unclear. Per the germline V gene, CDR1 is DFQATT and CDR2 is SNEGSKA (reference sequence). V gave up 3 bases and J gave up 5 bases, with 5 bases separating them. The CDR3 covers 11 residues. CDR3 nucleotide sequence: TGCAGTGCTAGGTTCGACAATGAGCAGTTCTTC. Its translation is CSARFDNEQFF.

In its sample, this clone was seen a few times. This chain uses TRBV6-6 with TRBJ2-2; 7 positions match TRBD2. This CDR3 region has 11 residues. Germline assignment: CDR1 MNHNY and CDR2 SVGAGI (reference sequence). With 8 bases clipped from V and 7 bases from J, the junction kept 1 base outside the gene matches. CDR3 bases: TGTGCCAGCGGGAGGGACGGGGAGCTGTTTTTT. Translation: CASGRDGELFF.

The chain has TRBV9 and TRBJ1-2; 8 bases line up with TRBD1. Germline CDR1 is SGDLS and CDR2 is YYNGEE. The CDR3 is made up of 11 amino acids. The junction had 0 bases not matched to a gene; V was cut back by 4 bases and J by 7 bases. The CDR3: CASSTGGGYTF. The CDR3 nucleotides are TGTGCCAGCAGCACAGGGGGTGGCTACACCTTC.

This clone was recorded only once. The chain combines TRBV28 with TRBJ1-4, with D perhaps TRBD1 (6 bases). Germline values: CDR1 MDHEN, CDR2 SYDVKM. There are 16 residues in the CDR3. V shed 10 bases and J shed 0 bases, with 18 bases lying between them. The CDR3 DNA reads as TGTGCCACCGGGACAAGACAGCATGCAACTAATGAAAAACTGTTTTTT. This sequence encodes CATGTRQHATNEKLFF.

The chain couples TRBV7-3 to TRBJ1-4; D is ambiguous. V was shortened by 5 bases and J by 15 bases, with 13 bases between the two germline ends. The CDR3 is made up of 11 amino acids. Germline CDR1 reads SGHTA; CDR2 reads FQGTGA. The CDR3 DNA reads TGTGCCAGCAGCCCCCTGAGGTCGGTGTTTTTT. Translating gives CASSPLRSVFF.

This chain joins TRBV14 and TRBJ1-1; D gene ambiguous. Deletions cut 6 bases from V and 3 bases from J, with 11 bases between. Germline V gene lookup returns CDR1 SGHDN and CDR2 FVKESK. The CDR3 is made up of 13 amino acids. The CDR3 loop is CASSQNEDTEAFF. In nucleotides, the CDR3 is TGTGCCAGCAGTCAGAACGAGGACACTGAAGCTTTCTTT.

The J gene is TRBJ2-7, the V gene TRBV9; possible D gene TRBD2, 5 bases. The CDR3 contains 14 residues. V lost 4 bases and J 3 bases, leaving 14 bases between the germline ends. The germline gives CDR1 SGDLS, CDR2 YYNGEE. The chain's CDR3 is CASSKLDGDYEQYF. CDR3 nucleotides: TGTGCCAGCAGCAAATTGGACGGGGACTACGAGCAGTACTTC.

The chain carries TRBV6-6 and TRBJ2-2; 8 nucleotides agree with TRBD2. This CDR3 has 15 residues. The V gene end was trimmed by 6 bases and the J gene end by 4 bases; junction bases not matched to a gene: 7. CDR1 and CDR2 (germline): MNHNY, SVGAGI (reference sequence). CDR3 protein: CASRPGGGFTGELFF. For the CDR3, the DNA is TGTGCCAGCAGACCCGGGGGGGGATTCACCGGGGAGCTGTTTTTT.

The chain has TRBV5-1 and TRBJ2-3; 8 bases are a match to TRBD2. CDR1 and CDR2 (germline): SGHRS, YFSETQ. The CDR3 extends over 17 amino acids. The J segment lost 2 bases and the V segment lost 4 bases, leaving 12 bases of the junction unmatched. The CDR3 is CASSPLAGWGPTDTQYF. In DNA form, the CDR3 reads TGCGCCAGCAGCCCTTTAGCGGGGTGGGGGCCCACAGATACGCAGTATTTT.

This chain connects TRBV19 to TRBJ2-1, with 7 bases fitting TRBD2. The CDR3 loop spans 15 amino acids. Looked up from germline, CDR1 is LNHDA and CDR2 is SQIVND (reference sequence). V lost 7 bases, J lost 8 bases, and 14 bases stayed unmatched. The CDR3 here is CASTALGQGGDEQFF. CDR3 nucleotides: TGTGCCAGTACCGCCCTCGGCCAGGGAGGGGATGAGCAGTTCTTC. The whole variable domain, remainder taken from reference TRBV19 and TRBJ2-1, is DGGITQSPKYLFRKEGQNVTLSCEQNLNHDAMYWYRQDPGQGLRLIYYSQIVNDFQKGDIAEGYSVSREKKESFPLTVTSAQKNPTAFYLCASTALGQGGDEQFFGPGTRLTVL.

CDR3 sequence (DNA): TGTGCCAGCAGCCCCATCGGGAGGAGCGGGGGGGCCCCAGATACGCAGTATTTT. Protein product: CASSPIGRSGGAPDTQYF. The chain is built from TRBV11-2 and TRBJ2-3, with 10 bases identical to TRBD2. The CDR3 has 18 amino acids. Trimming at V came to 5 bases and at J to 4 bases, leaving 15 bases not matched to a gene. Germline values: CDR1 SGHAT, CDR2 FQNNGV.

The rearrangement uses TRBV6-5 and TRBJ2-1; TRBD2 aligns across 9 bases. CDR1 MNHEY and CDR2 SVGAGI come from the germline V gene. V lost 6 bases and J lost 2; bases outside the gene matches: 5. CDR3 length equals 15 residues. The DNA of the CDR3 is TGTGCCAGCAGCCAGCTAGCGGGGACCTACAATGAGCAGTTCTTC. Its translation: CASSQLAGTYNEQFF.

The J gene is TRBJ2-3, the V gene TRBV29-1; 10 nucleotides agree with TRBD2. Germline V CDR1 and CDR2: SQVTM, ANQGSEA. V gave up 4 bases and J gave up 1 base; unmatched junction bases: 5. CDR3 length: 15 amino acids. The CDR3 DNA is TGCAGCGTTGTGATAGCGGGGGGTCGCACAGATACGCAGTATTTT. This sequence encodes CSVVIAGGRTDTQYF.

The chain joins TRBV6-5 to TRBJ2-7; TRBD1 matches at 7 bases. The J segment lost 2 bases and the V segment lost 7 bases, leaving 11 bases of the junction unmatched. The CDR3 loop spans 15 amino acids. Germline V gene lookup returns CDR1 MNHEY and CDR2 SVGAGI. CDR3 in DNA: TGTGCCAGCATGGGTACCGGGACAGCAACCTACGAGCAGTACTTC. This encodes CASMGTGTATYEQYF.

The rearrangement links TRBV7-8 to TRBJ1-3, with D unresolved. Germline CDR1 SGHVS, CDR2 FQNEAQ. Trimming removed 3 bases from V and 0 bases from J, with 21 bases in between. The CDR3 consists of 19 residues. The CDR3 sequence is CASSFGRLPGVGSGNTIYF. The CDR3 nucleotides read TGTGCCAGCAGCTTTGGACGCCTACCGGGAGTGGGCTCTGGAAACACCATATATTTT.

V is TRBV4-3 and J is TRBJ2-2, with D possibly TRBD1 on 6 matching bases. The CDR3 consists of 17 residues. The V and J ends lost 0 bases and 5 bases respectively, with 16 bases between them. CDR1 LGHNA and CDR2 YSLEER come from the germline V gene. The CDR3 protein is CASSQDRRDIRTGELFF. CDR3 in DNA: TGCGCCAGCAGCCAAGACCGCCGGGACATAAGGACCGGGGAGCTGTTTTTT.